This T cell receptor (beta chain) originates from a study of blood T cells in healthy people across ages. Study summary: About one barcoded beta molecule was captured per two T cells (by template switching).

Overall study findings and caveats: Older age went with lower TCR beta diversity per million T cells, in a roughly linear way.

With a J-beta primer mix and a sample-barcoded 5' primer, a second PCR ran roughly 6 to 11 cycles. Each of the cDNA molecules was tagged by a template-switch adaptor with 12 random nucleotides. In TCRdb, the 5' RACE reads were re-called with MiXCR into one record per CDR3 protein. This table has 500,000 to 600,000 distinct CDR3 sequences, about 25% appearing once. This CDR3 comprises 17 residues. The V segment lost 5 bases and the J segment 4 bases; nucleotides outside the gene matches: 10. Germline values: CDR1 SEHNR, CDR2 FQNEAQ (reference sequence). This clonotype has more than one count but fewer than ten. What it recognizes is unknown.

This clonotype was sampled from a woman in her 70s in good health. The rearrangement joins TRBV7-9 to TRBJ2-1, with 11 bases that match TRBD2. Specimen: blood. CDR3 coding DNA: TGTGCCAGCAGCCCGACCCTTACTAGCGGGGGTTACAATGAGCAGTTCTTC. This gives the protein CASSPTLTSGGYNEQFF. The whole variable domain, remainder taken from reference TRBV7-9 and TRBJ2-1, is DTGVSQNPRHKITKRGQNVTFRCDPISEHNRLYWYRQTLGQGPEFLTYFQNEAQLEKSRLLSDRFSAERPKGSFSTLEIQRTEQGDSAMYLCASSPTLTSGGYNEQFFGPGTRLTVL.